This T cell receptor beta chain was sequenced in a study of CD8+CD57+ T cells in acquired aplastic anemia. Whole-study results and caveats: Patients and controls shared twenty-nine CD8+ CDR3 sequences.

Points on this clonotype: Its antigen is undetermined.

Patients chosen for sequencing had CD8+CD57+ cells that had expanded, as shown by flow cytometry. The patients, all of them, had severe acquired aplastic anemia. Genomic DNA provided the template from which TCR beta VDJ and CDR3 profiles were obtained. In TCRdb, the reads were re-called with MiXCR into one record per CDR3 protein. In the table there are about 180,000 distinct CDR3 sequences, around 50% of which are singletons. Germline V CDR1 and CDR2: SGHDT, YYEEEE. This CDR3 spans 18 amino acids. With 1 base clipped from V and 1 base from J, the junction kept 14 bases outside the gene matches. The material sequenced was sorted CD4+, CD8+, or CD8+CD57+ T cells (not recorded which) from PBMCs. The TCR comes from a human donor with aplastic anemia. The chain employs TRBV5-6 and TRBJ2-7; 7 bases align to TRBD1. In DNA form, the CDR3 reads TGTGCCAGCAGCTTGTTGTCGCTTACAGGGGTCCCATCCTACGAGCAGTACTTC. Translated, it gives CASSLLSLTGVPSYEQYF.